The rows below give T cell receptor beta chains drawn from one sample of a study of regulatory T cells in long-lasting Graves disease. One entry per CDR3 protein, called by TCRdb with MiXCR from the multiplex PCR reads. This table has roughly 500,000 distinct CDR3 sequences, 14% appearing once. The same data also contributed to another study, on T cells in Graves' hyperthyroidism and ophthalmopathy.

Sequenced material: peripheral blood mononuclear cells (PBMCs), taken at new diagnosis, from a patient treated with antithyroid drugs. These receptor sequences come from a woman in her fifties or sixties with Graves disease. Both conserved end residues are part of each CDR3. Fields, in order: V gene, D gene, clone size, J gene, CDR3 DNA, CDR3 protein. A D gene is named only where the DNA matches it firmly. The size of a clone is reported for some rows only, either as once, few or many, or as a class for expanded clones.

>TRBV11-2|TRBD2|many|TRBJ2-1
TGTGCCAGCAGCTTACCCAGCGGGAGGGCCGGGAGTGAGCAGTTCTTC
CASSLPSGRAGSEQFF
>TRBV28|-|few|TRBJ1-2
TGTGCCAGCAGCTCGACCGAGGGAGACTATGGCTACACCTTC
CASSSTEGDYGYTF
>TRBV25-1|-|few|TRBJ1-1
TGTGCCACGAGTCTCGTTCTTGGGGAAGTGACTGAAGCTTTCTTT
CATSLVLGEVTEAFF
>TRBV19|TRBD2|-|TRBJ2-3
TGTGCCAGTACCTCGGAGCGGGGAGGAACAGATACGCAGTATTTT
CASTSERGGTDTQYF
>TRBV5-1|-|few|TRBJ1-2
TGCGCCAGCAGCTTGGTTGGCGGTATCAGATCCTATGGCTACACCTTC
CASSLVGGIRSYGYTF
>TRBV6-1|-|few|TRBJ2-6
TGTGCCAGCAAAGTGGGTGGGGCCAACGTCCTGACTTTC
CASKVGGANVLTF
>TRBV12-3/TRBV12-4|TRBD1|many|TRBJ1-2
TGTGCCAGCAGTTTTTTAGGGGGCGATAACTATGGCTACACCTTC
CASSFLGGDNYGYTF
>TRBV6-2/TRBV6-3|-|many|TRBJ2-3
TGTGCCAGCCATCGCCGGCGGGGCTTTACGCAGTATTTT
CASHRRRGFTQYF
>TRBV20-1|-|many|TRBJ2-7
TGCAGCGTGATCGGACAGCGCAGCTCCTACGAGCAGTACTTC
CSVIGQRSSYEQYF
>TRBV18|TRBD1|many|TRBJ1-1
TGTGCCAGCTCACTAAACAGGGGCGCTAGTGACGTAACTGAAGCTTTCTTT
CASSLNRGASDVTEAFF
>TRBV7-2|TRBD2|many|TRBJ2-1
TGTGCCAGCAGCTTAGGGACTAGCGGGAGTAAGCAGTTCTTC
CASSLGTSGSKQFF
>TRBV5-1|-|many|TRBJ2-2
TGCGCCAGCAGCCCGAGGGGACAGAACACCGGGGAGCTGTTTTTT
CASSPRGQNTGELFF
>TRBV18|TRBD1|many|TRBJ1-1
TGTGCCAGCTGGGACAGGGACGGGTTCACTGAAGCTTTCTTT
CASWDRDGFTEAFF
>TRBV4-1|-|few|TRBJ2-4
TGCGCCAGCAGCCAAGGGCCCCCGGCCGGCAAAAACATTCAGTACTTC
CASSQGPPAGKNIQYF
>TRBV12-3/TRBV12-4|-|many|TRBJ1-2
TGTGCCAGCAGTGGTAACAGGGAGGAGTACACCTTC
CASSGNREEYTF
>TRBV7-3|TRBD2|-|TRBJ2-7
TGTGCCAGCAGCCTAACCGGCGGGGGGCCCTACGAGCAGTACTTC
CASSLTGGGPYEQYF
>TRBV10-3|TRBD2|-|TRBJ2-1
TGTGCCATCAGACTAGCGAAGGAAGGGAATGAGCAGTTCTTC
CAIRLAKEGNEQFF
>TRBV4-1|TRBD2|few|TRBJ2-7
TGCGCCAGCAGCCAAGAGGATGGACTAGCGGGAGGAACGTACGAGCAGTACTTC
CASSQEDGLAGGTYEQYF
>TRBV27|-|many|TRBJ2-1
TGTGCCAGCAGCCCCTTGATTCAAGACCCATACAATGAGCAGTTCTTC
CASSPLIQDPYNEQFF
>TRBV6-2/TRBV6-3|TRBD2|few|TRBJ2-3
TGTGCCAGCAGTTACTTCCCTAGCGGCACTAGCACAGATACGCAGTATTTT
CASSYFPSGTSTDTQYF
>TRBV7-9|TRBD1|many|TRBJ2-7
TGTGCCAGCAGCGCCCGGACAGGGGTCTACGAGCAGTACTTC
CASSARTGVYEQYF
>TRBV13|TRBD1|-|TRBJ2-7
TGTGCCAGCAGCTCGGACAGGGGAAAGGCCTACGAGCAGTACTTC
CASSSDRGKAYEQYF
>TRBV9|TRBD1|-|TRBJ1-6
TGTGCCAGCAGCGGTCTGGGACAGGGAGGGAATTCACCCCTCCACTTT
CASSGLGQGGNSPLHF
>TRBV3-1|-|-|TRBJ2-3
TGTGCCAGCAGCCAAGGGGGGGGGGCAGTTAGCACAGATACGCAGTATTTT
CASSQGGGAVSTDTQYF
>TRBV20-1|-|many|TRBJ2-3
TGCAGTGCTCAGTTGGGCCCTAATCCAGATACGCAGTATTTT
CSAQLGPNPDTQYF
>TRBV18|TRBD2|few|TRBJ2-1
TGTGCCAGCTCAACACTAGCGGGGACCTACAATGAGCAGTTCTTC
CASSTLAGTYNEQFF
>TRBV29-1|-|-|TRBJ2-1
TGCAGCGTTGATTCTTGGCCTTCCTCCTACAATGAGCAGTTCTTC
CSVDSWPSSYNEQFF
>TRBV27|TRBD1|many|TRBJ2-7
TGTGCCAGTAATAATGGACAGGGGAACTACGAGCAGTACTTC
CASNNGQGNYEQYF
>TRBV28|-|many|TRBJ2-7
TGTGCCAGCAGTTTAGGAGCGGGTCAACTGCTTGGGGGCCCATACGAGCAGTACTTC
CASSLGAGQLLGGPYEQYF
>TRBV3-1|-|-|TRBJ1-3
TGTGCCAGCAGCCAAGGGCGGAGATCTGGAAACACCATATATTTT
CASSQGRRSGNTIYF
>TRBV10-3|TRBD2|many|TRBJ2-3
TGTGCCATCAGTGGGGGGACTAGCGAGAGCACAGATACGCAGTATTTT
CAISGGTSESTDTQYF
>TRBV29-1|-|few|TRBJ2-1
TGCAGCGTTGAACTGGCGGGATTACTTAGCTCCTACAATGAGCAGTTCTTC
CSVELAGLLSSYNEQFF
>TRBV18|TRBD1|-|TRBJ1-2
TGTGCCAGCTCACCGGCACAAGGACAGGGCGGTGGCTACACCTTC
CASSPAQGQGGGYTF
>TRBV3-1|-|-|TRBJ1-2
TGTGCCAGCACCTCGATTGGTTATGGCTACACCTTC
CASTSIGYGYTF
>TRBV5-1|-|many|TRBJ1-1
TGCGCCAGCAGCCCACAGGCTGAAGGGAACACTGAAGCTTTCTTT
CASSPQAEGNTEAFF
>TRBV20-1|-|many|TRBJ1-2
TGCAGTGCCAGCACCCTAGACGTCCGTTATGGCTACACCTTC
CSASTLDVRYGYTF
>TRBV4-1|-|few|TRBJ1-2
TGCGCCAGCAGCCAACTGCGCCTTAAGACAGCCCATGGCTACACCTTC
CASSQLRLKTAHGYTF
>TRBV6-2/TRBV6-3|-|once|TRBJ2-7
TGTGCCAGCAGTTACAAGGGGGGGGTGGACTCAACCGGGGAGCAGTACTTC
CASSYKGGVDSTGEQYF
>TRBV7-9|-|few|TRBJ2-3
TGTGCCAGCAGCTTAGTTCGGGTAGACACAGATACGCAGTATTTT
CASSLVRVDTDTQYF
>TRBV12-3/TRBV12-4|TRBD1|many|TRBJ2-3
TGTGCCAGCAGTTTAGTCGGGACAGGATCAGCAACAGATACGCAGTATTTT
CASSLVGTGSATDTQYF
>TRBV28|-|few|TRBJ2-1
TGTGCCAGCCTCGCAGGATACAATGAGCAGTTCTTC
CASLAGYNEQFF
>TRBV5-4|-|few|TRBJ2-1
TGTGCCAGCAGCAGGGACAACACAGAGGGTCAGTTCTTC
CASSRDNTEGQFF
>TRBV5-1|TRBD1|few|TRBJ2-1
TGCGCCAGCAGCTTGGGGCCTGGGGACAGTAACAATGAGCAGTTCTTC
CASSLGPGDSNNEQFF